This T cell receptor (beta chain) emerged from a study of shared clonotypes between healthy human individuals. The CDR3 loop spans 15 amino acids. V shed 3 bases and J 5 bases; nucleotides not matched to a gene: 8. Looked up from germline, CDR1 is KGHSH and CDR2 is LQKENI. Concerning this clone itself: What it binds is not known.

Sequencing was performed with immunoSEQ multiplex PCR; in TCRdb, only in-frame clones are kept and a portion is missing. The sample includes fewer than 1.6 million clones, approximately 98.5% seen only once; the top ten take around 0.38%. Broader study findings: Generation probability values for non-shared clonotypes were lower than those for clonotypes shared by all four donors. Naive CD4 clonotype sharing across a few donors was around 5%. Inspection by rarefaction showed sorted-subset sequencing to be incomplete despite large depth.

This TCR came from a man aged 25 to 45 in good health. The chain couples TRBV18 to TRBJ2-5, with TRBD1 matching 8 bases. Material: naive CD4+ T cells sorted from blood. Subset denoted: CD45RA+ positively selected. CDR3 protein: CASSPDRGSRETQYF. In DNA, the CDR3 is TGTGCCAGCTCACCCGACAGGGGTTCCCGGGAGACCCAGTACTTC.